This is a list of T cell receptor beta chains from one sample in a study of shared clonotypes between healthy human individuals. Method: immunoSEQ multiplex PCR; TCRdb's copy keeps in-frame clones and lacks some. The sample has some 2,000,000 clones; roughly 94% are singletons. Specimen: naive CD4+ T cells sorted from blood. These receptors all stem from a man between 18 and 35 years old in good health. Each CDR3 is given with its conserved first and last residue.

cdr3_aa,v_call,j_call
CASSIRLSETQYF,TRBV19,TRBJ2-5
CASSFRGQPQHF,TRBV5-8,TRBJ1-5
CASSFRGQQFF,TRBV27,TRBJ2-1
CASSFGGQISYEQYF,TRBV13,TRBJ2-7
CASRSGQGNTGELFF,TRBV28,TRBJ2-2
CASSEAPGTGLNYGYTF,TRBV6-1,TRBJ1-2
CASSLGTSMETQYF,TRBV11-1,TRBJ2-5
CASSMTGLNTEAFF,TRBV6-6,TRBJ1-1
CSVDRRDRGETQYF,TRBV29-1,TRBJ2-5
CASSVTFSSGANVLTF,TRBV6-4,TRBJ2-6
CASSQAWAGADYEQYF,TRBV4-3,TRBJ2-7
CSARQGYEQYF,TRBV20-1,TRBJ2-7
CASSFRGTSIDTQYF,TRBV7-9,TRBJ2-3
CAWSAGAAPYEQYF,TRBV30,TRBJ2-7
CAISGHGGLASPLHF,TRBV10-3,TRBJ1-6
CASSLERNTEAFF,TRBV11-3,TRBJ1-1
CASSHPGADTQYF,TRBV25-1,TRBJ2-3
CASSLASGGYNEQFF,TRBV5-1,TRBJ2-1
CASSRRLAGVETQYF,TRBV5-1,TRBJ2-5
CASSHPLGQLLNSPLHF,TRBV9,TRBJ1-6
CASGWTKNTGELFF,TRBV12-5,TRBJ2-2
CASSLLQGRFTGELFF,TRBV18,TRBJ2-2
CASSPIKDRACEQYF,TRBV5-1,TRBJ2-7
CASRGLLSTDTQYF,TRBV2,TRBJ2-3
CASSSQGGLGINEQFF,TRBV7-3,TRBJ2-1
CASSLVQGSSYEQYF,TRBV7-6,TRBJ2-7
CASSPGWTGATGELFF,TRBV11-1,TRBJ2-2
CASQNYNEQFF,TRBV7-2,TRBJ2-1